The clone carrying this T cell receptor (beta chain) was seen only a few times. TCRdb fed the RACE reads into MiXCR, producing one record per CDR3 protein. Of a few hundred thousand distinct CDR3 sequences in the sample, roughly 8.9% are singletons; the top ten hold 2% to 3%. The data derive from a study of human T cells and chemical hapten exposure. Study-level background: DPC at 2% was the sensitizing agent, placed on approximately 2 cm by approximately 2 cm of upper inner arm skin. Weekly scalp doses of diphenylcyclopropenone were given to patients during the approximately 23-week study.

Time point given: pre-sensitization, week 0. The treatment was: therapeutic diphenylcyclopropenone sensitization with weekly scalp DPC. Extraction yielded total RNA from whole blood (unfractionated). V was clipped by 1 base and J by 3 bases; unmatched bases: 4. The V gene's germline CDR1 is MNHEY and CDR2 SVGEGT. CDR3 length equals 16 residues. This sequence was found in a woman in her thirties or forties with alopecia areata. Some clones in this sample may be carry-over from other donors' samples. The chain recombines TRBV6-2 or TRBV6-3 with TRBJ2-2; 8 nucleotides align to TRBD1. The material was whole blood, obtained in connection with sensitization to the hapten diphenylcyclopropenone (DPC). The CDR3 DNA reads TGTGCCAGCAGTTACTGGGACAGGCTCTACACCGGGGAGCTGTTTTTT. Translation: CASSYWDRLYTGELFF.